This T cell receptor beta chain came from a study of T-cell reconstitution after alpha-beta-depleted transplantation in children. Overall study results and limits: Expanded graft clones numbering several hundred reportedly gave rise to alpha-beta T cells about two months after transplant. Some patients' high day-60 TCRbeta diversity was attributed to recipient cells surviving conditioning. Fresh T-cell production supplied most of the T-cell counts and diversity seen one year after transplant.

The CDR3 length is 15 residues. V lost 3 bases and J 5 bases, leaving 17 bases between the germline ends. Germline V gives CDR1 SGHDT, CDR2 YYEEEE. Remarks on this clonotype: Its antigen is unidentified.

TCRbeta library preparation incorporated unique molecular identifiers. TCRdb used MiXCR to reprocess the PCR reads, holding one entry per CDR3 protein. The repertoire has around 580,000 distinct CDR3 sequences, roughly 30% of them found once; the top ten carry approximately 33%. Sequencing used PBMCs, obtained before TCRalphabeta/CD19-depleted stem cell transplant. The V gene is TRBV5-6, the J gene TRBJ2-5, with D perhaps matching TRBD1 or TRBD2 (5 bases each). The receptor was isolated from a boy in the first two years of life with Wiskott-Aldrich syndrome, due to receive a stem cell transplant. The DNA for the CDR3 is TGTGCCAGCAGCTCGGGATCCAGGGTAGCGGAGACCCAGTACTTC. Its protein product is CASSSGSRVAETQYF.